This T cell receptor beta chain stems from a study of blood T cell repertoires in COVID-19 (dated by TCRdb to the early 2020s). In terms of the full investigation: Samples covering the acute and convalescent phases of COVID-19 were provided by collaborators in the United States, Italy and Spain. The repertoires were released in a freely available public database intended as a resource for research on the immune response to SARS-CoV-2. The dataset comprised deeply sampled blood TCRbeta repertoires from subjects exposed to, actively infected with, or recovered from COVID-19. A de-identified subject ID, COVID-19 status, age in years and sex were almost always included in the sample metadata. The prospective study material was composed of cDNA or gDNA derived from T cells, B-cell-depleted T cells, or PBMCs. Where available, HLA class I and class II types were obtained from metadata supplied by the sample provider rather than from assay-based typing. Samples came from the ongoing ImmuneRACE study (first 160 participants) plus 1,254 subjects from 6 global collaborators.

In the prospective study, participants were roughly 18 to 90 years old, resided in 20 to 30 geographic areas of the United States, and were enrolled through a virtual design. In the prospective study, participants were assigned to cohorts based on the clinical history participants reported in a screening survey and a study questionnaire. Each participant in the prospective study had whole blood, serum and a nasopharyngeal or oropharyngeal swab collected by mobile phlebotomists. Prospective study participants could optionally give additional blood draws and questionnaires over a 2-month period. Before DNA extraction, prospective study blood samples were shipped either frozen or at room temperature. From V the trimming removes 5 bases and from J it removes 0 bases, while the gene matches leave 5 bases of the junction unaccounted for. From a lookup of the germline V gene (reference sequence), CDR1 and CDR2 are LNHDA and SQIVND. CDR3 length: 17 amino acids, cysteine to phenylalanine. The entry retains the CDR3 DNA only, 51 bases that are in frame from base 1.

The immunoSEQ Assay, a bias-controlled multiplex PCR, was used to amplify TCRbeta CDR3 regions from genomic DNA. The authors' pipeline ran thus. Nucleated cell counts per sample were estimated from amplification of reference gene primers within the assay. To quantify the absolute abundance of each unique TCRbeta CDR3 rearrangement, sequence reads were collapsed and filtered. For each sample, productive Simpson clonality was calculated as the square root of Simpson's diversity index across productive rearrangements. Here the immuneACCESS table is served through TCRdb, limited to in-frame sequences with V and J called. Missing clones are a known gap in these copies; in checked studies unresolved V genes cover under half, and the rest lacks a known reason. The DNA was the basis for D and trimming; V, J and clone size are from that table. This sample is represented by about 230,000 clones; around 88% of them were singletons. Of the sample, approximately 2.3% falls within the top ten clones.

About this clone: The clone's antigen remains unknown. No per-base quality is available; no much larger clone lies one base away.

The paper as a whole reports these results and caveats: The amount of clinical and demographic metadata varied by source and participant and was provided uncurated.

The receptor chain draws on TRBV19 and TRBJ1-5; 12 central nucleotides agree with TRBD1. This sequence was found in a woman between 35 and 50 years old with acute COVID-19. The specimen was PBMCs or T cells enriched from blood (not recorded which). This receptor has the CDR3 CASSLGTGGNSNQPQHF. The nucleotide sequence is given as TGTGCCAGTAGTCTCGGGACAGGGGGCAATAGCAATCAGCCCCAGCATTTT.